The clone carrying this T cell receptor beta chain was observed a handful of times. No antigen is known for it. The ends lost 6 bases at V and 4 bases at J; junction bases unmatched: 4. The CDR3 sequence is 14 residues long. CDR1 and CDR2 from the germline V gene are SGHTA and FQGNSA. This sample was included in a study of CD8 T cells in ankylosing spondylitis. Study results and caveats: Characteristic, it appeared, of ankylosing spondylitis blood was a TCR beta motif of several highly homologous variants. Within peripheral blood, clones linked to disease were CD8+ and relatively rare. In reactive arthritis synovial fluid and blood, some motif variants had been reported before.

TCRdb re-derived calls from the 5' RACE reads in MiXCR, one entry per CDR3 protein. The sample holds hundreds of thousands of distinct CDR3 sequences, approximately 12% seen once. The clonotype comes from a male donor with ankylosing spondylitis. V gene TRBV7-2 combines with J gene TRBJ2-1, with 9 bases matching TRBD1. Sequencing was performed on blood, either unsorted or a sorted T cell fraction (not recorded which). The DNA for the CDR3 is TGTGCCAGCAGTAACAGGGGGCGATACAATGAGCAGTTCTTC. This encodes CASSNRGRYNEQFF. The full variable domain, rest sourced from reference TRBV7-2 and TRBJ2-1, is GAGVSQSPSNKVTEKGKDVELRCDPISGHTALYWYRQSLGQGLEFLIYFQGNSAPDKSGLPSDRFSAERTGGSVSTLTIQRTQQEDSAVYLCASSNRGRYNEQFFGPGTRLTVL.